The 27 T cell receptor beta chains in this list originate from one sample, sequenced in a study of blood T cell repertoires in COVID-19. The data were produced by immunoSEQ multiplex PCR, yet TCRdb's version contains in-frame clones alone and is incomplete. The data hold 120,000 or so clones, with roughly 80% observed a single time. The sequencing input was peripheral blood. These receptors originate from an older man with acute or convalescent COVID-19.

CDR3 amino acids: CASSLDFRVVDYGYTF. The CDR3 DNA reads TGTGCCAGCAGCTTGGATTTCAGGGTCGTAGACTATGGCTACACCTTC. The chain links TRBV5-5 to TRBJ1-2; a weak D match, TRBD1 (5 bases). The CDR3 loop spans 16 amino acids. The V gene lost 0 bases and the J gene lost 3 bases, with 15 bases spanning the gap. Germline V gives CDR1 SGHKS, CDR2 YYEKEE (reference sequence).

The chain recombines TRBV5-1 with TRBJ2-1, with D maybe TRBD1 (6 bases). Germline-derived CDR1 and CDR2 are SGHRS and YFSETQ. V lost 0 bases to trimming and J lost 4 bases, with 14 bases between them. The CDR3 consists of 16 residues. Here the CDR3 reads CASSLALGAGYNEQFF. The CDR3 nucleotides read TGCGCCAGCAGCTTGGCCTTGGGGGCCGGTTACAATGAGCAGTTCTTC. The full variable domain, its missing parts supplied by reference TRBV5-1 and TRBJ2-1, is KAGVTQTPRYLIKTRGQQVTLSCSPISGHRSVSWYQQTPGQGLQFLFEYFSETQRNKGNFPGRFSGRQFSNSRSEMNVSTLELGDSALYLCASSLALGAGYNEQFFGPGTRLTVL.

This clone was observed a few times. This sequence joins TRBV28 and TRBJ1-2; perhaps TRBD1 as D (5 bases). Looked up from germline, CDR1 is MDHEN and CDR2 is SYDVKM. V lost 2 bases to trimming and J lost 8 bases, with 12 bases between them. The CDR3 sequence is 13 residues long. The CDR3 loop is CASSLQGGEGYTF. CDR3 in DNA: TGTGCCAGCAGTTTACAGGGAGGAGAGGGCTACACCTTC.

This clone has a handful of counts. CDR3: CASSPSPPAAGNTIYF. The CDR3 nucleotides read TGTGCCAGCTCCCCCAGTCCCCCCGCGGCTGGAAACACCATATATTTT. This chain connects TRBV18 to TRBJ1-3; the D is unclear. V dropped 6 bases and J dropped 2 bases, with 17 bases sitting between them. Germline V gene sequence: CDR1 KGHSH, CDR2 LQKENI. CDR3 length: 16 amino acids.

This sequence joins TRBV30 and TRBJ1-2; TRBD1 is a possible D gene (6 bases). The CDR3 is 12 residues long. V was pared by 0 bases and J by 8 bases, with 10 bases between. Germline CDR1 and CDR2: GTSNPN and SVGIG (reference sequence). Here the CDR3 reads CAWSVNRAGYTF. In DNA, the CDR3 is TGTGCCTGGAGTGTCAACAGGGCGGGCTACACCTTC.

The V call is TRBV7-2, the J call TRBJ1-1; D not resolved. The germline gives CDR1 SGHTA, CDR2 FQGNSA. Trimming removed 4 bases from V and 4 bases from J, with 16 bases in between. The length of the CDR3 is 15 residues. The CDR3: CASSSYTGRGTEAFF. The CDR3 nucleotides are TGTGCCAGCAGCTCCTACACGGGCCGGGGCACTGAAGCTTTCTTT.

The chain uses TRBV6-5 and TRBJ2-2, with 9 bases matching TRBD1. CDR1 is MNHEY and CDR2 is SVGAGI in the germline V gene. With 6 bases clipped from V and 2 bases from J, the junction kept 4 bases outside the gene matches. The CDR3 loop spans 15 amino acids. The CDR3 reads CASRTQGANTGELFF. In nucleotides, the CDR3 is TGTGCCAGCAGGACACAGGGGGCTAACACCGGGGAGCTGTTTTTT.

The J gene is TRBJ1-1, the V gene TRBV12-3 or TRBV12-4; no definite D call. There are 13 residues in the CDR3. The V gene lost 3 bases and the J gene lost 0 bases, with 5 bases spanning the gap. The CDR3 spells CASSLRVNTEAFF. In DNA form, the CDR3 reads TGTGCCAGCAGTTTGCGGGTGAACACTGAAGCTTTCTTT.

In this sample, this clone turned up many times. The chain uses TRBV6-5 and TRBJ1-1; D is ambiguous. V lost 8 bases and J 2 bases, leaving 9 bases between the germline ends. Germline V gives CDR1 MNHEY, CDR2 SVGAGI. CDR3 length equals 12 residues. The CDR3: CASGLINTEAFF. In DNA form, the CDR3 reads TGTGCCAGCGGACTGATAAACACTGAAGCTTTCTTT.

The chain recombines TRBV19 with TRBJ1-1; weak D call: TRBD1 (5 bases). CDR1 is LNHDA and CDR2 is SQIVND in the germline V gene (reference sequence). This CDR3 comprises 11 residues. Between the trimmed V and J ends, which lost 7 bases and 3 bases, there was a span of 6 bases. Written as DNA, the CDR3 is TGTGCCAGTAAGGGGTACACTGAAGCTTTCTTT. Translation gives CASKGYTEAFF. The full variable domain, with the rest looked up from reference TRBV19 and TRBJ1-1, is DGGITQSPKYLFRKEGQNVTLSCEQNLNHDAMYWYRQDPGQGLRLIYYSQIVNDFQKGDIAEGYSVSREKKESFPLTVTSAQKNPTAFYLCASKGYTEAFFGQGTRLTVV.

The rearrangement uses TRBV11-1 and TRBJ2-3, with D tentatively TRBD2 (5 bases). Looked up from germline, CDR1 is SGHAT and CDR2 is FQDESV (reference sequence). Trimming left V 8 bases short and J 0 bases short, with 6 bases between. The CDR3 is 12 residues long. CDR3 in DNA: TGTGCCAGCGGGGAGAGCACAGATACGCAGTATTTT. This translates into CASGESTDTQYF.

This chain links TRBV5-6 with TRBJ2-5; 9 bases fit TRBD2. Germline trimming cut 5 bases from V and 1 base from J; bases unmatched to any gene: 9. The CDR3 length is 16 residues. Germline CDR1 is SGHDT and CDR2 is YYEEEE. CDR3 in DNA: TGTGCCAGCAGACCCGGACTAGCGAGGGTCCAAGAGACCCAGTACTTC. Its translation is CASRPGLARVQETQYF.

This chain uses TRBV7-2 with TRBJ2-2; 10 bases fit TRBD2. Germline V gives CDR1 SGHTA, CDR2 FQGNSA. The junction had 3 bases not matched to a gene; V was cut back by 2 bases and J by 6 bases. This CDR3 spans 15 amino acids. In DNA form, the CDR3 reads TGTGCCAGCAGCTTAAGGCTAGCGGGGGCCGGGGAGCTGTTTTTT. Its translation is CASSLRLAGAGELFF.

V usage is TRBV2 and J usage is TRBJ2-3; 12 nucleotides line up with TRBD2. The CDR3 totals 15 residues. Trimming cost V 6 bases and J 1 base; bases outside gene matches: 2. In germline, CDR1 is SNHLY, CDR2 FYNNEI. CDR3 region: CASRLAGGRTDTQYF. The CDR3 bases are TGTGCCAGCAGACTAGCGGGGGGCCGCACAGATACGCAGTATTTT.

The rearrangement links TRBV4-2 to TRBJ1-5; 8 positions match TRBD1. This CDR3 has 16 amino acids. The V gene end was trimmed by 2 bases and the J gene end by 9 bases; junction bases not matched to a gene: 12. Germline V gene sequence: CDR1 LGHNA, CDR2 YNFKEQ. DNA of the CDR3: TGTGCCAGCAGCCAACAGGACAGGGATGGGTCTCGGCCCCAGCATTTT. Protein: CASSQQDRDGSRPQHF.

J is TRBJ2-7 and V is TRBV5-1, with D maybe TRBD1 (5 bases). V lost 1 base and J 7 bases, leaving 21 bases between the germline ends. This CDR3 is 16 amino acids long. From germline, CDR1 is SGHRS and CDR2 YFSETQ. The CDR3: CASSLRSRQQPREQYF. The CDR3 nucleotides read TGCGCCAGCAGCTTGCGATCGAGACAGCAGCCTCGAGAGCAGTACTTC.

This clone appeared once. This chain joins TRBV11-2 and TRBJ1-1; D gene ambiguous. The CDR3 runs to 14 residues. V lost 7 bases to trimming and J lost 1 base, with 13 bases between them. Germline values: CDR1 SGHAT, CDR2 FQNNGV. CDR3 amino acids: CASTTPGGNTEAFF. The CDR3 region has the DNA TGTGCCAGCACCACTCCCGGCGGGAACACTGAAGCTTTCTTT.

DNA of the CDR3: TGTGCCAGCAGCTTGCGCCGGTTTAATGAAAAACTGTTTTTT. This translates into CASSLRRFNEKLFF. This rearrangement joins TRBV7-2 to TRBJ1-4; D is ambiguous. V shed 3 bases and J shed 4 bases, with 9 bases lying between them. This CDR3 comprises 14 residues. CDR1 SGHTA and CDR2 FQGNSA come from the germline V gene.

V usage is TRBV5-1 and J usage is TRBJ2-5; D perhaps matches TRBD2 (5 bases). V gave up 3 bases and J gave up 2 bases, with 20 bases separating them. The CDR3 is 17 amino acids. Germline CDR1 and CDR2: SGHRS and YFSETQ. Written as DNA, the CDR3 is TGCGCCAGCAGCTCTAACTATGACTACGCCCATCAAGAGACCCAGTACTTC. This translates into CASSSNYDYAHQETQYF. Filled out from reference TRBV5-1 and TRBJ2-5, the complete variable domain reads KAGVTQTPRYLIKTRGQQVTLSCSPISGHRSVSWYQQTPGQGLQFLFEYFSETQRNKGNFPGRFSGRQFSNSRSEMNVSTLELGDSALYLCASSSNYDYAHQETQYFGPGTRLLVL.

The J gene is TRBJ2-1, the V gene TRBV9; D gene unclear. The CDR3 has 14 amino acids. With 0 bases removed from V and 5 bases from J, the gap between germline ends came to 9 bases. The V gene's germline CDR1 is SGDLS and CDR2 YYNGEE. The CDR3 sequence: CASSVGPQDNEQFF. The CDR3 nucleotides are TGTGCCAGCAGCGTAGGACCCCAGGACAATGAGCAGTTCTTC.

This chain uses TRBV3-1 (or the pseudogene TRBV3-2) with TRBJ1-2, with 7 bases that match TRBD1. Germline loops: CDR1 LGHDT, CDR2 YNNKEL (reference sequence). The trim removed 4 bases at V and 6 bases at J, leaving 5 bases unmatched. The length of the CDR3 is 13 residues. The CDR3 sequence is CASSLRQGHGYTF. The CDR3 DNA reads TGTGCCAGCAGCCTTAGACAGGGCCATGGCTACACCTTC.

V is TRBV5-4 and J is TRBJ1-2, with a possible D match to TRBD1 (5 bases). Germline V gene data show CDR1 as SGHNT and CDR2 as YYREEE (reference sequence). V lost 3 bases and J 2 bases, leaving 17 bases between the germline ends. This CDR3 has 16 residues. For the CDR3, the DNA is TGTGCCAGCAGCTCTGGACAAACAACTCCCAACTATGGCTACACCTTC. Protein: CASSSGQTTPNYGYTF.

V usage is TRBV5-6 and J usage is TRBJ1-4; D uncertain. This CDR3 spans 15 amino acids. V was shortened by 5 bases and J by 6 bases, with 17 bases between the two germline ends. The V gene's germline CDR1 is SGHDT and CDR2 YYEEEE. For the CDR3, the DNA is TGTGCCAGCAGACCCCTCGCCAGAGAGGATGAAAAACTGTTTTTT. Translation: CASRPLAREDEKLFF.

This clone occurred a few times. The rearrangement links TRBV5-4 to TRBJ2-1; D is perhaps TRBD2 (6 bases). Trimming stripped 0 bases from V and 7 bases from J, with 17 bases between. The CDR3 loop spans 16 amino acids. Germline values: CDR1 SGHNT, CDR2 YYREEE (reference sequence). The CDR3 DNA follows: TGTGCCAGCAGCTTGGCCACTAGCTGGGACCAGAATGAGCAGTTCTTC. Encoded protein: CASSLATSWDQNEQFF.

The chain employs TRBV7-8 and TRBJ2-3; 12 positions match TRBD2. This CDR3 is 18 amino acids long. J was trimmed by 8 bases and V by 2 bases; bases with no gene match: 14. The germline gives CDR1 SGHVS, CDR2 FQNEAQ. CDR3 DNA sequence: TGTGCCAGCAGCTTAAGGCTAGCGGGGGGGGCGCAGGAGGGTACGCAGTATTTT. Translated, it gives CASSLRLAGGAQEGTQYF.

This chain connects TRBV5-1 to TRBJ2-7; D may be TRBD1 (6 bases). From germline, CDR1 is SGHRS and CDR2 YFSETQ. V shed 4 bases and J shed 6 bases, with 14 bases lying between them. The CDR3 is made up of 13 amino acids. The CDR3 bases are TGCGCCAGCAGCACATGGACAGATGGCGAGCAGTACTTC. This codes for CASSTWTDGEQYF.

The J gene is TRBJ1-1, the V gene TRBV30; possible D gene TRBD1, 5 bases. Trimming shortened V by 0 bases and J by 9 bases, and 11 bases separated the two germline ends. In germline, CDR1 is GTSNPN, CDR2 SVGIG (reference sequence). The CDR3 spans 12 residues. CDR3 loop: CAWSVLPGQAFF. DNA for the CDR3: TGTGCCTGGAGTGTACTCCCAGGGCAAGCTTTCTTT. The whole variable domain, filled in from reference TRBV30 and TRBJ1-1, reads SQTIHQWPATLVQPVGSPLSLECTVEGTSNPNLYWYRQAAGRGLQLLFYSVGIGQISSEVPQNLSASRPQDRQFILSSKKLLLSDSGFYLCAWSVLPGQAFFGQGTRLTVV.